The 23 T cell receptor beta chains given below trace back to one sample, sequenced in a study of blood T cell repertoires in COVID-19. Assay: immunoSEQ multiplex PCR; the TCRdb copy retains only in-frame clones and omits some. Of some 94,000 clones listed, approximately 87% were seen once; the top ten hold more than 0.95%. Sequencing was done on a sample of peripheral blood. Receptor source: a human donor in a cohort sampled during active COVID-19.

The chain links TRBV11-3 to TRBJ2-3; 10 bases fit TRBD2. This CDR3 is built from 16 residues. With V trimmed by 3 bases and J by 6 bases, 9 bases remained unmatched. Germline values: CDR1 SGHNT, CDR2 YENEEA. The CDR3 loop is CASSFRASGSYDTQYF. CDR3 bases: TGTGCCAGCAGCTTTCGGGCTAGCGGGAGTTACGATACGCAGTATTTT.

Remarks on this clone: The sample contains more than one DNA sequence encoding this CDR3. CDR3 nucleotide sequence: TGTGCCAGCAGCTTAGCCGGGAACAATGAGCAGTTCTTC. As protein: CASSLAGNNEQFF. The J gene is TRBJ2-1, the V gene TRBV11-2, with D possibly matching TRBD2 (5 bases). The germline V gene has CDR1 SGHAT and CDR2 FQNNGV. The germline V and J ends were trimmed by 1 base and 5 bases, with 6 bases remaining between them. CDR3 length: 13 residues.

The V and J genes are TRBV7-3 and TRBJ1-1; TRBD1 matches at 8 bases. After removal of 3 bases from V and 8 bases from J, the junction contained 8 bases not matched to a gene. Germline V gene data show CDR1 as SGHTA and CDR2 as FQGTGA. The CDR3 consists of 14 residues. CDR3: CASSFSQGDDEAFF. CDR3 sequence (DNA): TGTGCCAGCAGCTTCTCACAGGGGGACGACGAAGCTTTCTTT.

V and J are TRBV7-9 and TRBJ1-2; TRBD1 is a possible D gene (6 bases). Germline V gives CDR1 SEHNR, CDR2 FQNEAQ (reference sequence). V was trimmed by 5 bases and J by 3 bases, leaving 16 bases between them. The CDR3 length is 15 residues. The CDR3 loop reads CASSLGAARDYGYTF. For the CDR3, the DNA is TGTGCCAGCAGCCTGGGGGCGGCCCGGGACTATGGCTACACCTTC.

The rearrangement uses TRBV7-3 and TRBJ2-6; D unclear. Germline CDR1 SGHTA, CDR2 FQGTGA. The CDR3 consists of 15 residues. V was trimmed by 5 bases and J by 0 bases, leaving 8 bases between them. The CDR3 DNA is TGTGCCAGCAGCCCCGACATCTCTGGGGCCAACGTCCTGACTTTC. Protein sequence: CASSPDISGANVLTF. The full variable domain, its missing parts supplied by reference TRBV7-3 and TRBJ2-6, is GAGVSQTPSNKVTEKGKYVELRCDPISGHTALYWYRQSLGQGPEFLIYFQGTGAADDSGLPNDRFFAVRPEGSVSTLKIQRTERGDSAVYLCASSPDISGANVLTFGAGSRLTVL.

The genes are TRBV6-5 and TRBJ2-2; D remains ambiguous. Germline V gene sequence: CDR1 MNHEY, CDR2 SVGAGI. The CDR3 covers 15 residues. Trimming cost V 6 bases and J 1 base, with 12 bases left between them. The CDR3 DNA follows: TGTGCCAGCAGACCCCCCCTAGAGAACACCGGGGAGCTGTTTTTT. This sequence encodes CASRPPLENTGELFF.

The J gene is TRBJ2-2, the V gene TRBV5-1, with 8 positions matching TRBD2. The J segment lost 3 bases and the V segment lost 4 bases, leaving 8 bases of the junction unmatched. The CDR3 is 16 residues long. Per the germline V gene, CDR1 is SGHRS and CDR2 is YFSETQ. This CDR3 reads CASSTMTSDYTGELFF. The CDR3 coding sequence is TGCGCCAGCAGCACAATGACTAGCGACTACACCGGGGAGCTGTTTTTT. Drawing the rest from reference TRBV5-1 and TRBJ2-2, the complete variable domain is KAGVTQTPRYLIKTRGQQVTLSCSPISGHRSVSWYQQTPGQGLQFLFEYFSETQRNKGNFPGRFSGRQFSNSRSEMNVSTLELGDSALYLCASSTMTSDYTGELFFGEGSRLTVL.

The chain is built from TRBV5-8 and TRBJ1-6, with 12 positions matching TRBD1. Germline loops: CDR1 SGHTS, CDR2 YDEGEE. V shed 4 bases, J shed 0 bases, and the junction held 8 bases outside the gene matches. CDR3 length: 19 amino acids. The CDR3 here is CASSPGQGARSSYNSPLHF. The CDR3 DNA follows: TGTGCCAGCAGCCCGGGACAGGGGGCGAGGAGCTCCTATAATTCACCCCTCCACTTT.

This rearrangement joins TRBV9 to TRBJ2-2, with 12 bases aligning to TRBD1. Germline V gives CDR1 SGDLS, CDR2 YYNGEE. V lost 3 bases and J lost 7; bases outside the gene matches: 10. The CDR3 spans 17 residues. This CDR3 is CASSGGTGQGADGELFF. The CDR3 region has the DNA TGTGCCAGCAGCGGTGGTACGGGACAGGGGGCGGACGGGGAGCTGTTTTTT. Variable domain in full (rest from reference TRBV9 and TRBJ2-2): DSGVTQTPKHLITATGQRVTLRCSPRSGDLSVYWYQQSLDQGLQFLIQYYNGEERAKGNILERFSAQQFPDLHSELNLSSLELGDSALYFCASSGGTGQGADGELFFGEGSRLTVL.

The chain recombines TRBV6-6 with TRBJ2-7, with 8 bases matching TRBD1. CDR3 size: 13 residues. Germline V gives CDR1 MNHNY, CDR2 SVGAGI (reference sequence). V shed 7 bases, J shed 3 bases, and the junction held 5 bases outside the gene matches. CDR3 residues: CASTRGLVYEQYF. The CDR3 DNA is TGTGCCAGCACCAGGGGGCTAGTCTACGAGCAGTACTTC.

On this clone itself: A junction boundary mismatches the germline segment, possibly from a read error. The CDR3 is CASSTPTSGSSHEQYF. CDR3 nucleotide sequence: TGTGCCAGCAGCACCCCCACTAGCGGGAGCTCCCACGAGCAGTACTTC. The V and J genes are TRBV7-2 and TRBJ2-7, with 11 bases aligning to TRBD2. The CDR3 is made up of 16 amino acids. In germline, CDR1 is SGHTA, CDR2 FQGNSA.

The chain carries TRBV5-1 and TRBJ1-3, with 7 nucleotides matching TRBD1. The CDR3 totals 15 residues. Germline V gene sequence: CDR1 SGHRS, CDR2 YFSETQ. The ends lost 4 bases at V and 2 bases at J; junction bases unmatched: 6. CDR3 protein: CASSPRGEPGNTIYF. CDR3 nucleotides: TGCGCCAGCAGCCCCAGGGGGGAACCTGGAAACACCATATATTTT.

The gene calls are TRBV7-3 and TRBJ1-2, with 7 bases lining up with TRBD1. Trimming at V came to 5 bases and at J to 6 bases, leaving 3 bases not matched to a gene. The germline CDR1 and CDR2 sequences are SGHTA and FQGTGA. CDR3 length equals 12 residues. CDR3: CASSQGQDGYTF. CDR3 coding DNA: TGTGCCAGCAGCCAAGGACAGGATGGCTACACCTTC.

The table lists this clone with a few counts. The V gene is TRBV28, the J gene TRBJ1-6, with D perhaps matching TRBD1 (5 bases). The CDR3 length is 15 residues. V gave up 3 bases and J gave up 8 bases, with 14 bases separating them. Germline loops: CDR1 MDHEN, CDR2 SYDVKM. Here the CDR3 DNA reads TGTGCCAGCAGTTTCCGCAGGGTAGACGATTCACCCCTCCACTTT. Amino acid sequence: CASSFRRVDDSPLHF.

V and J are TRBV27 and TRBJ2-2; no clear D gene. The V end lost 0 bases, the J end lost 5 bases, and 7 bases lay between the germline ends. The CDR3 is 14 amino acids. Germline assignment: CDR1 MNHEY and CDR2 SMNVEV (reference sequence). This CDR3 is CASSLSHNTGELFF. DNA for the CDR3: TGTGCCAGCAGTTTATCGCACAATACCGGGGAGCTGTTTTTT.

The CDR3 sequence is CASSQDSNTEAFF. In nucleotides, the CDR3 is TGTGCCAGCAGCCAGGACTCGAACACTGAAGCTTTCTTT. The chain couples TRBV7-9 to TRBJ1-1; D not resolved. The germline V gene has CDR1 SEHNR and CDR2 FQNEAQ (reference sequence). Between the trimmed V and J ends, which lost 5 bases and 1 base, there was a span of 8 bases. The CDR3 length is 13 residues.

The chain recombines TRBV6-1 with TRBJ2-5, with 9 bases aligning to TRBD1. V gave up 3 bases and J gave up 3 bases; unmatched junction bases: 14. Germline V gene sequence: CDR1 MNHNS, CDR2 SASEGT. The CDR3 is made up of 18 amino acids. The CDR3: CASSERGTGSQLKETQYF. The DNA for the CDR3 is TGTGCCAGCAGTGAGAGGGGGACAGGGTCCCAACTTAAAGAGACCCAGTACTTC.

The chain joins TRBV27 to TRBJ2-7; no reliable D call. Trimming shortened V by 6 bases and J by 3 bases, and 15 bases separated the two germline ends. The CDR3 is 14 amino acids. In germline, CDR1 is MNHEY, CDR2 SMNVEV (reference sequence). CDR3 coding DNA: TGTGCCAGCAGGCCCGCCTCGAGGAACTACGAGCAGTACTTC. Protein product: CASRPASRNYEQYF.

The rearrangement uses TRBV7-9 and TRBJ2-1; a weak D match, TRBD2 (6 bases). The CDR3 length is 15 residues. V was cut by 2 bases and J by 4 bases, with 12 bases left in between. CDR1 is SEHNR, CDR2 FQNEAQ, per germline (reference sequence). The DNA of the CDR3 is TGTGCCAGCAGCTTAACCCGAGGAGGGTACAATGAGCAGTTCTTC. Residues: CASSLTRGGYNEQFF.

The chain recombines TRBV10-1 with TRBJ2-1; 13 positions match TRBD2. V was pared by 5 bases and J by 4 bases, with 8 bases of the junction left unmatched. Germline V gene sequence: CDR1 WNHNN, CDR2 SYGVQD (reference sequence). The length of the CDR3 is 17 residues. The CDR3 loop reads CASSRGGLAGSYNEQFF. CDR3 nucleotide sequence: TGCGCCAGCAGTAGGGGGGGACTAGCGGGAAGTTACAATGAGCAGTTCTTC.

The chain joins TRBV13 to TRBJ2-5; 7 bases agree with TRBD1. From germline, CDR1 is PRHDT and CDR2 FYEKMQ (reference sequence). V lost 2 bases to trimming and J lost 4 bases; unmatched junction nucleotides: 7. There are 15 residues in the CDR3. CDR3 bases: TGTGCCAGCAGCTTAAGGAGACAGGGTACAGAGACCCAGTACTTC. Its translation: CASSLRRQGTETQYF.

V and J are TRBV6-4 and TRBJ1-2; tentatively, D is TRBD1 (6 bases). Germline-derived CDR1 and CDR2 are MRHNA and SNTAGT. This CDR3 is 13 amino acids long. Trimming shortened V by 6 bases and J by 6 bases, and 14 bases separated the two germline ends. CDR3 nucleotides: TGTGCCAGCAGCTCCGGGACACCTAATGGCTACACCTTC. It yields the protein CASSSGTPNGYTF.

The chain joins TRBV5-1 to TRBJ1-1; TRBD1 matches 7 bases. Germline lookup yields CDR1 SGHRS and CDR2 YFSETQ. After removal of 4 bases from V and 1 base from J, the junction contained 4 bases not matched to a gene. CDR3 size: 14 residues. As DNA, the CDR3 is TGCGCCAGCAGCCGAGACAGGGCGAACACTGAAGCTTTCTTT. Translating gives CASSRDRANTEAFF.